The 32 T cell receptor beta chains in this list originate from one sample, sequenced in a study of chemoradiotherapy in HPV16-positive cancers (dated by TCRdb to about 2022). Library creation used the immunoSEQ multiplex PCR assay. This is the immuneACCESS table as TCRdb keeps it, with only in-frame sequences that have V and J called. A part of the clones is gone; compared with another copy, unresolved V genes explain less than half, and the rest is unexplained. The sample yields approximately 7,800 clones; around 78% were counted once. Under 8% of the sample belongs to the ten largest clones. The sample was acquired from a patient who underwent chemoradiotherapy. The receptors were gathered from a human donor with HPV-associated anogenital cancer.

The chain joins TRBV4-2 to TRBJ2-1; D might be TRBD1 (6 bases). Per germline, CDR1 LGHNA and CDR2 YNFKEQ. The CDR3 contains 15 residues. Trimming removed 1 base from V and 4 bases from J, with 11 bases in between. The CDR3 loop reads CASSQVRTAYNEQFF. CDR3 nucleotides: TGTGCCAGCAGCCAAGTCCGGACAGCTTACAATGAGCAGTTCTTC.

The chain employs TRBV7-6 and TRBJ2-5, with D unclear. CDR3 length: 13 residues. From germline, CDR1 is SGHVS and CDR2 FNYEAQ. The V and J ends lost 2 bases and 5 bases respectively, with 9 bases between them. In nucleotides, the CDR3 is TGTGCCAGCAGCTTAAGCGTTTGGGAGACCCAGTACTTC. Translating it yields CASSLSVWETQYF.

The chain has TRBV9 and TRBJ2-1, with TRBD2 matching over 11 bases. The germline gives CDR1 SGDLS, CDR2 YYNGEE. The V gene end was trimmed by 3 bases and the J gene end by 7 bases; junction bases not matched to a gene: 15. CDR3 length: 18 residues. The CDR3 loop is CASSGDIPGLADGNEQFF. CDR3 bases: TGTGCCAGCAGCGGAGACATTCCGGGACTAGCGGATGGAAATGAGCAGTTCTTC.

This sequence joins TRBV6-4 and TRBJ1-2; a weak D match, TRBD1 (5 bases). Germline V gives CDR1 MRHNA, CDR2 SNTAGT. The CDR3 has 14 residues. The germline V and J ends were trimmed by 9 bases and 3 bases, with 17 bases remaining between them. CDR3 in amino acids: CARPPGGTHYGYTF. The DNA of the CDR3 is TGTGCCAGACCCCCGGGGGGGACTCACTATGGCTACACCTTC.

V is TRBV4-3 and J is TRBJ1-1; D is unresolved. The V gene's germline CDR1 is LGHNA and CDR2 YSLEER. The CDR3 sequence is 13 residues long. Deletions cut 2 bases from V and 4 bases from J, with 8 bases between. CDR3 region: CASSQTVGTEAFF. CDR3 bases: TGCGCCAGCAGCCAAACTGTGGGCACTGAAGCTTTCTTT.

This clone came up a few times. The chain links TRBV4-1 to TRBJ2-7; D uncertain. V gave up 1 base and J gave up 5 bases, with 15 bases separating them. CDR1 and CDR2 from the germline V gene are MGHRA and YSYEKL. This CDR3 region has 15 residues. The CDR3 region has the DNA TGCGCCAGCAGCCAAGTCGTTAGCTGGAGACACGAGCAGTACTTC. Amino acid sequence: CASSQVVSWRHEQYF.

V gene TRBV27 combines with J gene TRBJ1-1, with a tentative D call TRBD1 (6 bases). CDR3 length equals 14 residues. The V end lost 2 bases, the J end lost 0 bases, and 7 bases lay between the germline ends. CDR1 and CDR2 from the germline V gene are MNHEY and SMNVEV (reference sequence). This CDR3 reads CASSLNRVNTEAFF. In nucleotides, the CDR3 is TGTGCCAGCAGTTTAAACAGGGTGAACACTGAAGCTTTCTTT.

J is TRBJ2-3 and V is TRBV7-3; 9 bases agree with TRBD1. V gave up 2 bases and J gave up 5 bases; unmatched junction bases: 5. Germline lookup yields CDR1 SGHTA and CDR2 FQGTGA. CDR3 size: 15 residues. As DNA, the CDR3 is TGTGCCAGCAGCTTAGGTGACAGGGGGGGAGATACGCAGTATTTT. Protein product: CASSLGDRGGDTQYF.

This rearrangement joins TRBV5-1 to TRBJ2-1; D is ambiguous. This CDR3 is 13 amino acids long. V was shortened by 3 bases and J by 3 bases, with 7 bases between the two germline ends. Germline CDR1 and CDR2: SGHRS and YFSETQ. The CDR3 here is CASSYDGYNEQFF. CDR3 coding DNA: TGCGCCAGCAGCTATGACGGCTACAATGAGCAGTTCTTC.

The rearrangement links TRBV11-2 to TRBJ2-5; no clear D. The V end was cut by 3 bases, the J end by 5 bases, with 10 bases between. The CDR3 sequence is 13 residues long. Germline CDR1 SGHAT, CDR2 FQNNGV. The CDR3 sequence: CASSFHGPETQYF. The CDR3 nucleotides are TGTGCCAGCAGCTTCCATGGGCCGGAGACCCAGTACTTC.

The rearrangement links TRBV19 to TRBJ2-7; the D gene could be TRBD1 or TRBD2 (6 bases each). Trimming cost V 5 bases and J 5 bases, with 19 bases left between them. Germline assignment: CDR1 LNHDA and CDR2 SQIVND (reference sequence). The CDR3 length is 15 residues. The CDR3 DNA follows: TGTGCCAGTAGTTTCAGGGGAGGTTCGGCAGACGAGCAGTACTTC. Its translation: CASSFRGGSADEQYF.

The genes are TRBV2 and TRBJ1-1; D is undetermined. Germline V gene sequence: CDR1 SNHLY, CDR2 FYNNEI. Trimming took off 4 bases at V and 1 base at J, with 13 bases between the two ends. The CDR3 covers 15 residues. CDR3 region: CASSVMSLRNTEAFF. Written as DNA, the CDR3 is TGTGCCAGCAGTGTTATGTCCCTCCGGAACACTGAAGCTTTCTTT.

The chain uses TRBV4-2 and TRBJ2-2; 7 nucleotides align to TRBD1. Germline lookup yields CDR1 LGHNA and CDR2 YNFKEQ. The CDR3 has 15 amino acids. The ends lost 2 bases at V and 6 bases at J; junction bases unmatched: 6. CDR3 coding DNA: TGTGCCAGCAGCCAAAGGACAGGAGAGTCCGGGGAGCTGTTTTTT. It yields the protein CASSQRTGESGELFF.

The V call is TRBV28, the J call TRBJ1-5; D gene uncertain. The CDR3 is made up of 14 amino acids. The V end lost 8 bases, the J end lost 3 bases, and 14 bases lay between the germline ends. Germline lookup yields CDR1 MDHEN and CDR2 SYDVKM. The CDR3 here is CASRRADPNQPQHF. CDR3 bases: TGTGCCAGCCGTAGGGCTGACCCCAATCAGCCCCAGCATTTT.

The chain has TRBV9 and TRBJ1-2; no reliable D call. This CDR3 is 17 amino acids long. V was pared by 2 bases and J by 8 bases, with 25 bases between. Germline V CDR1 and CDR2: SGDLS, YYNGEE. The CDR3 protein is CASSVEPRAGALRGYTF. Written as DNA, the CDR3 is TGTGCCAGCAGCGTGGAGCCAAGGGCAGGAGCACTTAGAGGCTACACCTTC.

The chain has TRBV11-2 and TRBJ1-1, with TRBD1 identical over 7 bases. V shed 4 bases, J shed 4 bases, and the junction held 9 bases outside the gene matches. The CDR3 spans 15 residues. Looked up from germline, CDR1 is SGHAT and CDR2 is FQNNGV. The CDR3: CASSSLTGRVTEAFF. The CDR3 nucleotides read TGTGCCAGCAGCTCCCTGACAGGGAGGGTCACTGAAGCTTTCTTT.

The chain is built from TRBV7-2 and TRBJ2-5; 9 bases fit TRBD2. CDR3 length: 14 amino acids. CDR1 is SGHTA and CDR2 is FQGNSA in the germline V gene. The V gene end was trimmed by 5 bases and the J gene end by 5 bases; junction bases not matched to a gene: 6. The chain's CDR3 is CASSSSGSGETQYF. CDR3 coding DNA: TGTGCCAGCAGCAGTAGCGGGAGCGGGGAGACCCAGTACTTC.

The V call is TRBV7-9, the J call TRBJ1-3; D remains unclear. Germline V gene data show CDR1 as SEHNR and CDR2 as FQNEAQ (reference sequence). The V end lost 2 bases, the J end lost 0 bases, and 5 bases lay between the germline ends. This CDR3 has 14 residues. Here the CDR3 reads CASSLRNSGNTIYF. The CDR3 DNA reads TGTGCCAGCAGCTTAAGAAACTCTGGAAACACCATATATTTT.

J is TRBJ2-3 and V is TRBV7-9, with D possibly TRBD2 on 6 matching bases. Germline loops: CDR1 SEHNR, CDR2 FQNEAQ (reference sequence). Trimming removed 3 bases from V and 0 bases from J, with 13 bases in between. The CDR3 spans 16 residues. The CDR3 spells CASSFLGLGSTDTQYF. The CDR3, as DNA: TGTGCCAGCAGCTTTTTGGGACTGGGTAGCACAGATACGCAGTATTTT.

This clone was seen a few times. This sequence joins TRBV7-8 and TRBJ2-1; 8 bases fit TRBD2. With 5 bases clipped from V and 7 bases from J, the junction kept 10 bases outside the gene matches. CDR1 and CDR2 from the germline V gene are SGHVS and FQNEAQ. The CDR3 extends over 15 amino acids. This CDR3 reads CASSGGLARRNEQFF. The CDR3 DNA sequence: TGTGCCAGCAGCGGAGGACTAGCCCGTCGGAATGAGCAGTTCTTC.

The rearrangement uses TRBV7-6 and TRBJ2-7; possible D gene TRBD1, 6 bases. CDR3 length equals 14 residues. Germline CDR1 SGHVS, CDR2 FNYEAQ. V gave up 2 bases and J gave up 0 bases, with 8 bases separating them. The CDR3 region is CASSLWGPSYEQYF. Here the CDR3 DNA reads TGTGCCAGCAGCTTATGGGGGCCCTCCTACGAGCAGTACTTC.

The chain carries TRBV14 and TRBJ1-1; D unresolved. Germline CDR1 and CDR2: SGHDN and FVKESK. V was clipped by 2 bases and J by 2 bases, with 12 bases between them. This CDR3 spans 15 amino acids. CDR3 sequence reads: CASSQRSHPNTEAFF. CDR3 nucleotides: TGTGCCAGCAGCCAACGGTCACACCCCAACACTGAAGCTTTCTTT.

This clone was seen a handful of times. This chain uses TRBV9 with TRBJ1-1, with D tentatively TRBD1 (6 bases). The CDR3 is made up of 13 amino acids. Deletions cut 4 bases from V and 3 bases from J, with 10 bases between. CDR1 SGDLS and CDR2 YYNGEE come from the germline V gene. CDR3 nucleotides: TGTGCCAGCAGCCCGGACAGCCACACTGAAGCTTTCTTT. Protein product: CASSPDSHTEAFF. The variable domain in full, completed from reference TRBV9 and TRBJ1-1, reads DSGVTQTPKHLITATGQRVTLRCSPRSGDLSVYWYQQSLDQGLQFLIQYYNGEERAKGNILERFSAQQFPDLHSELNLSSLELGDSALYFCASSPDSHTEAFFGQGTRLTVV.

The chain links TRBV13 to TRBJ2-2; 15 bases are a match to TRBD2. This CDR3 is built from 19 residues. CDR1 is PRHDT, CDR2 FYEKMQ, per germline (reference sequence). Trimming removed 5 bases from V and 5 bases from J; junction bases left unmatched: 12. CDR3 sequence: CASSPGLAGGPRKTGELFF. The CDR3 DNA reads TGTGCCAGCAGCCCTGGACTAGCGGGGGGGCCGAGAAAGACCGGGGAGCTGTTTTTT.

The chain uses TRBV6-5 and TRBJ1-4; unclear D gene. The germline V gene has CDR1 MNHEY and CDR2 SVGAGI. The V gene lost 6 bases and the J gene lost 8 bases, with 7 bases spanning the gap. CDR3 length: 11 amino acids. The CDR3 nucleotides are TGTGCCAGCAGATCAGGCGAAAAACTGTTTTTT. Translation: CASRSGEKLFF.

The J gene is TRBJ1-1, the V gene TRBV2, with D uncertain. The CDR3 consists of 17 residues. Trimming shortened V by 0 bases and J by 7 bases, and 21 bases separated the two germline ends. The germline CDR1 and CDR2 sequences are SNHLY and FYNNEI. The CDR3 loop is CASSEALSGGRTDEAFF. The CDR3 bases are TGTGCCAGCAGTGAAGCGCTTTCGGGCGGTCGAACGGATGAAGCTTTCTTT.

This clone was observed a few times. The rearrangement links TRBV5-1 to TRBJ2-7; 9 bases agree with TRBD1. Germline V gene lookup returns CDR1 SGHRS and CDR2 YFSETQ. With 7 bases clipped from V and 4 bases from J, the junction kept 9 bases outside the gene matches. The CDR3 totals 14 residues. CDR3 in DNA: TGCGCCAGCGGACCGGGACAGGGAGTTTACGAGCAGTACTTC. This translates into CASGPGQGVYEQYF.

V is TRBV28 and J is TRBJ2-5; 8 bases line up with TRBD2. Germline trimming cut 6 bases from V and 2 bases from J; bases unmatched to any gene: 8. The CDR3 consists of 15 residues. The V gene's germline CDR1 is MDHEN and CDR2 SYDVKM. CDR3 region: CASSPSGSKQETQYF. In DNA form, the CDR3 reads TGTGCCAGCAGCCCCAGCGGGAGTAAACAAGAGACCCAGTACTTC. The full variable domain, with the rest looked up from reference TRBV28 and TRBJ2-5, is DVKVTQSSRYLVKRTGEKVFLECVQDMDHENMFWYRQDPGLGLRLIYFSYDVKMKEKGDIPEGYSVSREKKERFSLILESASTNQTSMYLCASSPSGSKQETQYFGPGTRLLVL.

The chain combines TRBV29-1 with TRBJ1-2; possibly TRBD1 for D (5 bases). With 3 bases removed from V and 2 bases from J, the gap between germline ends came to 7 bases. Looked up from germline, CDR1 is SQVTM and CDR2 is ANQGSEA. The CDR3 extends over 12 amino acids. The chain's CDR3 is CSVEEGNYGYTF. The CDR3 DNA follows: TGCAGCGTTGAGGAGGGGAACTATGGCTACACCTTC.

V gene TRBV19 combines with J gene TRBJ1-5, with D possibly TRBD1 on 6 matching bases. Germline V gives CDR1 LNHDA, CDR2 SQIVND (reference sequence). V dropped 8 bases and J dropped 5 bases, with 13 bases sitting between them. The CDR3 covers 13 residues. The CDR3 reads CASSGGVDQPQHF. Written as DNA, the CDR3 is TGTGCCAGTTCGGGGGGCGTCGATCAGCCCCAGCATTTT.

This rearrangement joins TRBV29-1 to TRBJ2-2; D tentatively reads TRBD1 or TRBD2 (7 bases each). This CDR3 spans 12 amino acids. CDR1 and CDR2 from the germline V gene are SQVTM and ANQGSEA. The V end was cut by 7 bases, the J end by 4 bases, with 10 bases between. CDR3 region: CSAGGGTGELFF. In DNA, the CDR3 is TGCAGCGCAGGGGGGGGCACCGGGGAGCTGTTTTTT.

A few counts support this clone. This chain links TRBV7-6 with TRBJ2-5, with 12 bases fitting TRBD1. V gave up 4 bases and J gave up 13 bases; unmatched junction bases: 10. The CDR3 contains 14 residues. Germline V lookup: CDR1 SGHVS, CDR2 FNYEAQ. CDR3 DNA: TGTGCCAGCAGCTATCCCCGGGACAGGGGGCAAGCGTACTTC. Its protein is CASSYPRDRGQAYF.